The rows below give T cell receptor beta chains drawn from one sample of a study of T cell changes during pregnancy in multiple sclerosis. The assay was immunoSEQ multiplex PCR, and TCRdb's table has in-frame clones only and misses some. The sample records under 80,000 clones, roughly 92% being singletons. The sample here was peripheral blood, taken after pregnancy. The receptors were gathered from a female donor in good health, enrolled as a control in a pregnancy study. The CDR3 runs from the conserved cysteine through the conserved F or W. The D gene is left open where the match is weak. Clone size is stated in some rows and not others, as once, few, many or a class when expanded.

d_gene: TRBD1; abundance: NA; v_gene: TRBV5-5; j_gene: TRBJ2-7; CDR3aa: CASSLDRGVYEQYF; CDR3nt: TGTGCCAGCAGCTTGGACAGGGGGGTGTACGAGCAGTACTTC
d_gene: NA; abundance: once; v_gene: TRBV28; j_gene: TRBJ2-5; CDR3aa: CASSLSGDQETQYF; CDR3nt: TGTGCCAGCAGTTTATCGGGGGACCAAGAGACCCAGTACTTC
d_gene: TRBD2; abundance: NA; v_gene: TRBV7-9; j_gene: TRBJ2-7; CDR3aa: CASSRPSGGSYEQYF; CDR3nt: TGTGCCAGCAGCCGACCTTCGGGGGGCTCCTACGAGCAGTACTTC
d_gene: NA; abundance: NA; v_gene: TRBV28; j_gene: TRBJ1-6; CDR3aa: CASSIRTAFDSPLHF; CDR3nt: TGTGCCAGCAGTATCCGGACAGCTTTCGATTCACCCCTCCACTTT
d_gene: TRBD1; abundance: once; v_gene: TRBV5-1; j_gene: TRBJ1-1; CDR3aa: CASSFRGTFTEAFF; CDR3nt: TGCGCCAGCAGCTTCAGGGGGACCTTCACTGAAGCTTTCTTT
d_gene: NA; abundance: NA; v_gene: TRBV30; j_gene: TRBJ1-6; CDR3aa: CAWSVGQNNSPLHF; CDR3nt: TGTGCCTGGAGTGTAGGACAAAATAATTCACCCCTCCACTTT
d_gene: TRBD2; abundance: NA; v_gene: TRBV7-8; j_gene: TRBJ2-6; CDR3aa: CASRTRMGGGSGANVLTF; CDR3nt: TGTGCCAGCAGAACTAGAATGGGGGGAGGGTCTGGGGCCAACGTCCTGACTTTC
d_gene: TRBD2; abundance: NA; v_gene: TRBV27; j_gene: TRBJ2-2; CDR3aa: CASSPSGLAGNTGELFF; CDR3nt: TGTGCCAGCAGTCCCTCGGGACTAGCGGGTAACACCGGGGAGCTGTTTTTT
d_gene: NA; abundance: NA; v_gene: TRBV4-1; j_gene: TRBJ2-7; CDR3aa: CASSRPQGAEQYF; CDR3nt: TGCGCCAGCAGCCGCCCACAGGGCGCCGAGCAGTACTTC
d_gene: NA; abundance: NA; v_gene: TRBV10-3; j_gene: TRBJ2-7; CDR3aa: CAIRGGPGAGAGYEQYF; CDR3nt: TGTGCCATCAGGGGAGGCCCAGGCGCGGGGGCCGGATACGAGCAGTACTTC
d_gene: NA; abundance: NA; v_gene: TRBV5-4; j_gene: TRBJ2-3; CDR3aa: CASKPGGTGPGWDTQYF; CDR3nt: TGTGCCAGCAAACCCGGGGGGACAGGCCCCGGGTGGGATACGCAGTATTTT
d_gene: NA; abundance: NA; v_gene: TRBV5-8; j_gene: TRBJ1-1; CDR3aa: CASSPLSVNTEAFF; CDR3nt: TGTGCCAGCAGTCCTTTATCGGTGAACACTGAAGCTTTCTTT
d_gene: NA; abundance: NA; v_gene: TRBV2; j_gene: TRBJ1-4; CDR3aa: CASTRGRGDEKLFF; CDR3nt: TGTGCCAGCACCCGGGGCAGGGGTGATGAAAAACTGTTTTTT
d_gene: NA; abundance: NA; v_gene: TRBV6-5; j_gene: TRBJ2-1; CDR3aa: CASRKSESSYNEQFF; CDR3nt: TGTGCCAGCAGAAAGAGCGAGAGCTCCTACAATGAGCAGTTCTTC
d_gene: NA; abundance: once; v_gene: TRBV4-3; j_gene: TRBJ1-2; CDR3aa: CASSQLQGNYGYTF; CDR3nt: TGCGCCAGCAGCCAATTACAGGGAAACTATGGCTACACCTTC
d_gene: TRBD1; abundance: NA; v_gene: TRBV6-5; j_gene: TRBJ2-7; CDR3aa: CASSKTGEQYF; CDR3nt: TGTGCCAGCAGTAAGACAGGGGAGCAGTACTTC
d_gene: NA; abundance: NA; v_gene: TRBV6-6; j_gene: TRBJ1-1; CDR3aa: CASRGGVRATEAFF; CDR3nt: TGTGCCAGCAGAGGGGGGGTTCGGGCCACTGAAGCTTTCTTT
d_gene: TRBD1; abundance: NA; v_gene: TRBV19; j_gene: TRBJ1-5; CDR3aa: CASGNTGVLSNQPQHF; CDR3nt: TGTGCCAGTGGAAACACAGGGGTCCTTAGCAATCAGCCCCAGCATTTT
d_gene: TRBD2; abundance: NA; v_gene: TRBV6-5; j_gene: TRBJ2-7; CDR3aa: CASNSGTSDSYEQYF; CDR3nt: TGTGCCAGCAATTCCGGGACTAGCGACTCCTACGAGCAGTACTTC
d_gene: NA; abundance: NA; v_gene: TRBV28; j_gene: TRBJ1-4; CDR3aa: CASTPAGSANEKLFF; CDR3nt: TGTGCCAGCACTCCTGCAGGTTCGGCTAATGAAAAACTGTTTTTT
d_gene: NA; abundance: NA; v_gene: TRBV30; j_gene: TRBJ2-3; CDR3aa: CAWIWSRGLKTSTDTQYF; CDR3nt: TGTGCCTGGATTTGGTCAAGGGGACTCAAGACTAGCACAGATACGCAGTATTTT
d_gene: NA; abundance: NA; v_gene: TRBV29-1; j_gene: TRBJ1-2; CDR3aa: CSVTAGSVGYTF; CDR3nt: TGCAGCGTTACGGCAGGGTCGGTGGGCTACACCTTC